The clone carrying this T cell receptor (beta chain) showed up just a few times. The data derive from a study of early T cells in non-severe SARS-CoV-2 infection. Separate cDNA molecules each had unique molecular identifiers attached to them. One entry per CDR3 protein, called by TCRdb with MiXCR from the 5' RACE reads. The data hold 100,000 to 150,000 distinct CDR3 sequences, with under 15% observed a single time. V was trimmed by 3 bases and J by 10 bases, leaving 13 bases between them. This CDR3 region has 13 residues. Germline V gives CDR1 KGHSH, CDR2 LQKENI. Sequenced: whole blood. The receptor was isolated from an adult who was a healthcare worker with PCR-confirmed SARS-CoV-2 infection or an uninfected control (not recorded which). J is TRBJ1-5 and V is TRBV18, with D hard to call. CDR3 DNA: TGTGCCAGCTCACCGGCGGAGGAGGAACCCCAGCATTTT. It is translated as CASSPAEEEPQHF.